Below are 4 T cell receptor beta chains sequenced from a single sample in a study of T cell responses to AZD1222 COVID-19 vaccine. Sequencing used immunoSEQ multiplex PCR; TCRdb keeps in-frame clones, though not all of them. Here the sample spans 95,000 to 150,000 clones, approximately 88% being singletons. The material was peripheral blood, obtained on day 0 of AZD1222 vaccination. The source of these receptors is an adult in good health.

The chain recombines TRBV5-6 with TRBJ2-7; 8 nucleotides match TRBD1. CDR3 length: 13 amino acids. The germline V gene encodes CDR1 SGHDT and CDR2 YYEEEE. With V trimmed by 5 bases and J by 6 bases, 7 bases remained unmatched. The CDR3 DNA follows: TGTGCCAGCAGATTCGGACAGGGTAGCGAGCAGTACTTC. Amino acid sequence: CASRFGQGSEQYF.

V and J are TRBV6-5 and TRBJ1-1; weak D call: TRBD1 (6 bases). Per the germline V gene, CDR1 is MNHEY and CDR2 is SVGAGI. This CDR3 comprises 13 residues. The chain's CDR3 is CASSRGGGLEAFF. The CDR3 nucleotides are TGTGCGTCCAGCAGGGGAGGTGGGCTTGAAGCTTTCTTT.

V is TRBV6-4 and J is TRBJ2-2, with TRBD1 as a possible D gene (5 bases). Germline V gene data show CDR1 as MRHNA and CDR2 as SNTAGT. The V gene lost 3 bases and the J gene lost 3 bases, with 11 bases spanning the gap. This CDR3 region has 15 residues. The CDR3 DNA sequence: TGTGCCAGCAGTGATACAGCCAGGGACACCGGGGAGCTGTTTTTT. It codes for CASSDTARDTGELFF.

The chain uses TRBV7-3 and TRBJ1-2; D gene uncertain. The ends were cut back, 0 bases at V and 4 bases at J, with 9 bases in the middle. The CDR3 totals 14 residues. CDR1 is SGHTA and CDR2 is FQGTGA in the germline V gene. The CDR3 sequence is CASSLTRTSYGYTF. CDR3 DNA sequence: TGTGCCAGCAGCTTAACTCGGACGTCCTATGGCTACACCTTC.